These T cell receptor beta chains were read from a single sample in a study of CD8 T cells in ankylosing spondylitis. TCRdb reprocessed the 5' RACE reads via MiXCR and lists one record per CDR3 protein. The sample yields approximately 340,000 distinct CDR3 sequences, roughly 14% seen once. The sequencing input was blood, either unsorted or a sorted T cell fraction (not recorded which). The receptors shown here come from a male donor with ankylosing spondylitis or in good health (not recorded which). Both conserved end residues are part of each CDR3. The D gene is left open where the match is weak. Rows give clone size only sometimes, using once, few, many, or a class for an expanded clone.

DNA	CDR3	V	J	size	D
TGTGCCACCAGTGACTCGAGTAACTATGGCTACACCTTC	CATSDSSNYGYTF	TRBV24-1	TRBJ1-2	few	NA
TGTGCCACCACCCTTAGAGCTTTCTTT	CATTLRAFF	TRBV24-1	TRBJ1-1	few	NA
TGCGCCAGCAGCTTGGCGGCTGGGTCCCAGTTCTTC	CASSLAAGSQFF	TRBV5-1	TRBJ2-1	many	NA
TGTGCCAGCAGTCAACAGGAGGGGCTAGGGGTTCAGTACTTC	CASSQQEGLGVQYF	TRBV7-2	TRBJ2-4	NA	NA
TGCGCCAGCAGCTCCCGAGACAGGTCAATAAACAATGAGCAGTTCTTC	CASSSRDRSINNEQFF	TRBV5-1	TRBJ2-1	NA	NA
TGTGCCATCAGCCCGGGACTAGCGGGACCTGAGACCCAGTACTTC	CAISPGLAGPETQYF	TRBV10-3	TRBJ2-5	NA	TRBD2
TGTGCCAGCAGCTTAGTTAGGGGTTACAATTCACCCCTCCACTTT	CASSLVRGYNSPLHF	TRBV11-2	TRBJ1-6	NA	NA
TGTGCCAGCAGCGACGGGACAGGGGACTTCACTGAAGCTTTCTTT	CASSDGTGDFTEAFF	TRBV5-6	TRBJ1-1	NA	TRBD1
TGTGCCAGCTCACCATTAGGGACAGGGGTCATGAACACTGAAGCTTTCTTT	CASSPLGTGVMNTEAFF	TRBV18	TRBJ1-1	NA	TRBD1
TGTGCCAGCAGCCGAGACCTGCGCCCTGGAAACACCATATATTTT	CASSRDLRPGNTIYF	TRBV7-2	TRBJ1-3	few	NA
TGCGCCAGCAGCTTGGATGGGAGTGAGAACACTGAAGTTTTCTTT	CASSLDGSENTEVFF	TRBV5-1	TRBJ1-1	NA	NA
TGTGCCATCAACTACTCTGGGGCCAACGTCCTGACTTTC	CAINYSGANVLTF	TRBV12-3/TRBV12-4	TRBJ2-6	many	NA
TGCAGTGCTCCCCGGGCTGCCCTCTCCTACAATGAGCAGTTCTTC	CSAPRAALSYNEQFF	TRBV20-1	TRBJ2-1	once	NA
TGCGCCAGCAGCTTTGCCGGGACAGATTACGAGCAGTACTTC	CASSFAGTDYEQYF	TRBV5-1	TRBJ2-7	few	TRBD1
TGCAGCGTTGCTCTGGACGAGGGGCAGCCCCAGCATTTT	CSVALDEGQPQHF	TRBV29-1	TRBJ1-5	NA	NA
TGCGCCAGCAGCCCAATCGGGGCTCAAGCGGATGAGCAGTTCTTC	CASSPIGAQADEQFF	TRBV5-1	TRBJ2-1	NA	NA
TGCGCCAGCAGCTCCCAGACAGGACCCTACAATGAGCAGTTCTTC	CASSSQTGPYNEQFF	TRBV5-1	TRBJ2-1	NA	NA
TGCAGTGCACCGCTAGCGGGACTATACGAGCAGTACTTC	CSAPLAGLYEQYF	TRBV20-1	TRBJ2-7	NA	TRBD2
TGTGCCAGCAGCCAGAGGACGGATCTCGGGGCTGAAGCTTTCTTT	CASSQRTDLGAEAFF	TRBV14	TRBJ1-1	few	NA
TGCGCCAGCAGCCCCGGAACAGGTTACTCTGGAAACACCATATATTTT	CASSPGTGYSGNTIYF	TRBV4-1	TRBJ1-3	many	NA
TGCGCCAGCAGCCAAGTTAACCGGGGATCCTACGAGCAGTACTTC	CASSQVNRGSYEQYF	TRBV4-1	TRBJ2-7	few	NA
TGTGCCAGCAGCGGGGAGGGCACCGGGGAGCTGTTTTTT	CASSGEGTGELFF	TRBV2	TRBJ2-2	once	TRBD2
TGCGCCAGCAGCTCCGAGACAGGGGAGGACCTCCGCTCCTACAATGAGCAGTTCTTC	CASSSETGEDLRSYNEQFF	TRBV5-1	TRBJ2-1	few	TRBD1
TGTGCCAGCAGTTTTTCAGACAGGGGGCTATCACCCCTCCACTTT	CASSFSDRGLSPLHF	TRBV27	TRBJ1-6	once	TRBD1
TGTGCCAGCAGCGTTGAGGGCTTGAGGGGCTACACCTTC	CASSVEGLRGYTF	TRBV9	TRBJ1-2	few	NA
TGTGCCACCAGTGGCGACCGTGCTAGCACAGATACGCAGTATTTT	CATSGDRASTDTQYF	TRBV24-1	TRBJ2-3	few	NA
TGCGCCAGCAGCTTGAGCGCGGACGGACCCTACGAGCAGTTCTTC	CASSLSADGPYEQFF	TRBV5-1	TRBJ2-1	NA	NA
TGTGCCAGCAGGGGAGGACTAGCGGCCCTCAATGAGCAGTTCTTC	CASRGGLAALNEQFF	TRBV6-2/TRBV6-3	TRBJ2-1	NA	TRBD2
TGCGCCAGCAGCCAAGTAAAGGGTGAAGCTTTCTTT	CASSQVKGEAFF	TRBV4-1	TRBJ1-1	many	NA
TGCGCCAGCAGCTTGGCGATCCAAGAGACCCAGTACTTC	CASSLAIQETQYF	TRBV5-1	TRBJ2-5	few	NA
TGTGCCAGCAGCCATGAACAGATAGCCGGCGATACGCAGTATTTT	CASSHEQIAGDTQYF	TRBV4-2	TRBJ2-3	NA	NA
TGTGCCAGCAGTTTTAACAGGGCTTCATCTGGCTACACCTTC	CASSFNRASSGYTF	TRBV12-3/TRBV12-4	TRBJ1-2	many	NA